The clone carrying this T cell receptor beta chain has at least ten counts. What it binds is not known. Sample collection date corresponds to first hyperthyroidism diagnosis, prior to any ophthalmopathy symptoms. This entry comes from a study of T cells in Graves' hyperthyroidism and ophthalmopathy. Study-wide results and caveats: Using 13 V-J features, a model discriminated ophthalmopathy from stable hyperthyroidism.

TCR beta CDR3 region amplification was performed from RNA transcripts. The study used the HTBI primer set for a first-round RT-PCR of the TCR CDR3. TCRdb redid the calling of the multiplex PCR reads with MiXCR, one entry per CDR3 protein. Of more than 300,000 distinct CDR3 sequences in the sample, 15% to 20% were seen once. Germline V gene data show CDR1 as LNHDA and CDR2 as SQIVND (reference sequence). The CDR3 runs to 14 residues. V lost 3 bases to trimming and J lost 7 bases; unmatched junction nucleotides: 2. The source is a woman in her 30s with Graves' hyperthyroidism that later progressed to Graves' ophthalmopathy. Input material: blood. The V and J genes are TRBV19 and TRBJ2-1, with TRBD2 matching over 11 bases. The CDR3 spells CASSMTSGINEQFF. As DNA, the CDR3 is TGTGCCAGTAGTATGACTAGCGGGATTAATGAGCAGTTCTTC.